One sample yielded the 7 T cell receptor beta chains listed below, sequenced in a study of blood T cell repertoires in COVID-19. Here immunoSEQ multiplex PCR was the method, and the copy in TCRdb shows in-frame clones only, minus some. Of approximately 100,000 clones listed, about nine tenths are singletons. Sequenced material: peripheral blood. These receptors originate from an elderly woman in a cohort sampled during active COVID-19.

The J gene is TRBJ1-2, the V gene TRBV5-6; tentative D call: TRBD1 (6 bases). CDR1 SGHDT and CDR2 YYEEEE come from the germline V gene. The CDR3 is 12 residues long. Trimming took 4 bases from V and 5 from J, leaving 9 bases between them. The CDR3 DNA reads TGTGCCAGCAGCCCCGGACAGTATGGCTACACCTTC. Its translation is CASSPGQYGYTF. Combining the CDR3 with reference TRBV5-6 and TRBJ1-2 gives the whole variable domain DAGVTQSPTHLIKTRGQQVTLRCSPKSGHDTVSWYQQALGQGPQFIFQYYEEEERQRGNFPDRFSGHQFPNYSSELNVNALLLGDSALYLCASSPGQYGYTFGSGTRLTVV.

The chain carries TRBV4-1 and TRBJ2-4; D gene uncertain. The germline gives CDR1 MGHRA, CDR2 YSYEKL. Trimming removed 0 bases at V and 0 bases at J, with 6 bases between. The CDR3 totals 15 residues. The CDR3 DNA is TGCGCCAGCAGCCAAGAGGAGCTAGCCAAAAACATTCAGTACTTC. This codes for CASSQEELAKNIQYF.

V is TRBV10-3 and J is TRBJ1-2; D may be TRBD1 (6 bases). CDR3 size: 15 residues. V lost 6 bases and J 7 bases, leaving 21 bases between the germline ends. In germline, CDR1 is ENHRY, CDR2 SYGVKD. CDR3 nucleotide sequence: TGTGCCATCAGGACCCCAGGGGTGACGGATAGTGGCTACACCTTC. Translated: CAIRTPGVTDSGYTF.

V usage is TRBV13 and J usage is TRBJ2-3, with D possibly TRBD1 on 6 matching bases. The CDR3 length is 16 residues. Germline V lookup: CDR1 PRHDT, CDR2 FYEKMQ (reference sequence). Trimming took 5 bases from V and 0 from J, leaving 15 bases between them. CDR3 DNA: TGTGCCAGCAGCAACTACAGGGATACTAGCACAGATACGCAGTATTTT. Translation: CASSNYRDTSTDTQYF.

DNA of the CDR3: TGTGCCAGCGGCCACGGACAAGGAAGTTACAATGAGCAGTTCTTC. It yields the protein CASGHGQGSYNEQFF. The chain uses TRBV9 and TRBJ2-1, with TRBD1 as a possible D gene (5 bases). V lost 7 bases and J 4 bases, leaving 18 bases between the germline ends. Germline V gene sequence: CDR1 SGDLS, CDR2 YYNGEE. The CDR3 has 15 amino acids.

The DNA for the CDR3 is TGTGCCAGCACTCGGGGCAGTTTAGTAGAAGGCTTCTACGAGCAGTACTTC. Protein sequence: CASTRGSLVEGFYEQYF. The chain recombines TRBV6-6 with TRBJ2-7; D assignment may be TRBD1 or TRBD2 (5 bases each). CDR3 length: 17 amino acids. V lost 7 bases and J lost 3, with 25 bases in between. The germline V gene has CDR1 MNHNY and CDR2 SVGAGI (reference sequence).

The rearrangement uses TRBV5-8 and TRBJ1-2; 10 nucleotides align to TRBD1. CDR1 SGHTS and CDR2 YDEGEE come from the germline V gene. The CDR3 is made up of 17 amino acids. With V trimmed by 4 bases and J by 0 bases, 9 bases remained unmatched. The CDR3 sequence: CASSPRQGAAANYGYTF. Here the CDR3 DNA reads TGTGCCAGCAGCCCTAGACAGGGGGCGGCCGCTAACTATGGCTACACCTTC.